This TCR beta chain was found in a study of blood T cell repertoires in COVID-19. Overall study context: Collection of acute and convalescent COVID-19 samples took place in the United States, Italy and Spain.

Sequencing used immunoSEQ multiplex PCR; TCRdb keeps in-frame clones, though not all of them. The table has about 78,000 clones, 90% seen once; the top ten hold roughly 1%. The sequenced material came from peripheral blood. This clonotype originated in a woman aged 50 to 65 in a cohort sampled during active COVID-19.

The CDR3 region is CASSSTVDYGYTF. CDR3 nucleotide sequence: TGTGCCAGCAGCTCGACAGTAGACTATGGCTACACCTTC. The chain combines TRBV5-6 with TRBJ1-2, with a tentative D call TRBD1 (5 bases). CDR3 length: 13 residues. With 3 bases removed from V and 3 bases from J, the gap between germline ends came to 9 bases. CDR1 and CDR2 (germline): SGHDT, YYEEEE.